One and the same sample provided the 23 T cell receptor beta chains below, sequenced in a study of beta chain features in type 1 diabetes. The entirety of the isolated RNA underwent reverse transcription, so expressed TCRB transcripts were sequenced. Measured with immunoSEQ multiplex PCR; TCRdb has only the in-frame clones, and not every one. The profile covers 350,000 to 450,000 clones, with approximately 15% appearing a single time and under 0.04% taken by the ten largest. Sequencing used naive CD4+ T cells from blood. All receptors come from a man under 40 in good health.

The gene calls are TRBV6-6 and TRBJ2-3; D uncertain. The V gene lost 5 bases and the J gene lost 0 bases, with 6 bases spanning the gap. The germline V gene encodes CDR1 MNHNY and CDR2 SVGAGI (reference sequence). The CDR3 extends over 13 amino acids. The CDR3 sequence: CASSRSSTDTQYF. The CDR3 DNA reads as TGTGCCAGCAGTCGTTCTAGCACAGATACGCAGTATTTT.

V and J are TRBV6-5 and TRBJ2-3; 8 bases match TRBD2. This CDR3 spans 15 amino acids. Trimming took 1 base from V and 2 from J; bases not matched to a gene: 2. CDR1 is MNHEY, CDR2 SVGAGI, per germline. CDR3 loop: CASSYFSGNTDTQYF. In DNA, the CDR3 is TGTGCCAGCAGTTACTTTAGCGGGAACACAGATACGCAGTATTTT.

The chain couples TRBV7-2 to TRBJ1-2; 8 bases fit TRBD1. V lost 5 bases to trimming and J lost 3 bases; unmatched junction nucleotides: 5. CDR3 size: 14 residues. Germline CDR1 and CDR2: SGHTA and FQGNSA. The DNA for the CDR3 is TGTGCCAGCAGCCTCCAGACAGGGGACTATGGCTACACCTTC. Translating it yields CASSLQTGDYGYTF.

The chain combines TRBV29-1 with TRBJ1-4; unclear D gene. V lost 3 bases, J lost 6 bases, and 11 bases lay in between. The length of the CDR3 is 13 residues. CDR1 and CDR2 (germline): SQVTM, ANQGSEA. CDR3 region: CSVEGGVDEKLFF. The CDR3 DNA follows: TGCAGCGTTGAGGGCGGGGTAGATGAAAAACTGTTTTTT.

This clone was counted only a few times. The chain couples TRBV11-2 to TRBJ1-6; the match to TRBD1 covers 10 bases. CDR3 length: 14 amino acids. Germline V gene lookup returns CDR1 SGHAT and CDR2 FQNNGV. The junction had 7 bases not matched to a gene; V was cut back by 7 bases and J by 10 bases. Here the CDR3 reads CASTGGQGGSPLHF. The CDR3 DNA sequence: TGTGCCAGCACCGGCGGACAGGGGGGCTCACCCCTCCACTTT.

This clone was seen only a few times. The chain uses TRBV9 and TRBJ2-5, with 8 bases matching TRBD2. This CDR3 is built from 17 residues. J gave up 5 bases and V 0 bases, and 12 bases lay outside the gene matches. Germline-derived CDR1 and CDR2 are SGDLS and YYNGEE. CDR3 DNA: TGTGCCAGCAGCGTAGGACTAGCGTTCCGGGGGGAGGAGACCCAGTACTTC. It translates to CASSVGLAFRGEETQYF.

This clone occurred many times. The chain recombines TRBV30 with TRBJ2-6; D not resolved. Trimming took off 6 bases at V and 0 bases at J, with 6 bases between the two ends. This CDR3 has 13 residues. Germline CDR1 GTSNPN, CDR2 SVGIG (reference sequence). CDR3 sequence reads: CACGISGANVLTF. Written as DNA, the CDR3 is TGTGCCTGCGGCATCTCTGGGGCCAACGTCCTGACTTTC.

This clone was seen only a few times. The V and J genes are TRBV5-1 and TRBJ2-3, with TRBD2 matching over 7 bases. The V segment lost 0 bases and the J segment 2 bases; nucleotides outside the gene matches: 6. Germline values: CDR1 SGHRS, CDR2 YFSETQ. There are 16 residues in the CDR3. CDR3 in amino acids: CASSLGPAGDTDTQYF. DNA for the CDR3: TGCGCCAGCAGCTTGGGTCCGGCGGGGGACACAGATACGCAGTATTTT.

This chain connects TRBV10-3 to TRBJ2-3; D possibly matches TRBD1 or TRBD2 (5 bases each). Trimming shortened V by 0 bases and J by 0 bases, and 13 bases separated the two germline ends. Germline lookup yields CDR1 ENHRY and CDR2 SYGVKD. This CDR3 comprises 17 residues. The CDR3 region is CAISESGVHPSTDTQYF. CDR3 nucleotides: TGTGCCATCAGTGAGTCGGGGGTGCACCCGAGCACAGATACGCAGTATTTT.

V is TRBV5-6 and J is TRBJ2-5; the D is unclear. CDR3 size: 14 residues. V was shortened by 1 base and J by 7 bases, with 14 bases between the two germline ends. CDR1 and CDR2 (germline): SGHDT, YYEEEE. The CDR3 here is CASSLPSRLRTQYF. Written as DNA, the CDR3 is TGTGCCAGCAGCTTGCCCAGTCGGCTCCGGACCCAGTACTTC.

This clone has a handful of counts. V and J are TRBV4-3 and TRBJ2-7; possible D gene TRBD1, 6 bases. The V and J ends lost 5 bases and 6 bases respectively, with 17 bases between them. Germline V CDR1 and CDR2: LGHNA, YSLEER. This CDR3 contains 14 residues. CDR3 coding DNA: TGCGCCAGCAGCTTCTCTACAGGGCTTAGCGAGCAGTACTTC. Amino acid sequence: CASSFSTGLSEQYF.

This clone turned up a few times. CDR3 nucleotides: TGCAGCACCGAACAGGGGCGCTACACCTTC. Protein sequence: CSTEQGRYTF. The chain employs TRBV29-1 and TRBJ1-2; 7 bases fit TRBD1. CDR1 and CDR2 from the germline V gene are SQVTM and ANQGSEA. This CDR3 contains 10 residues. V was pared by 8 bases and J by 9 bases, with 6 bases of the junction left unmatched.

This clone appeared a few times. The V and J genes are TRBV13 and TRBJ2-1, with a possible D match to TRBD1 (5 bases). Germline V gene data show CDR1 as PRHDT and CDR2 as FYEKMQ (reference sequence). The CDR3 is 14 amino acids. Trimming left V 7 bases short and J 2 bases short, with 12 bases between. CDR3 loop: CASKFRGTYNEQFF. CDR3 in DNA: TGTGCCAGCAAGTTTAGGGGTACCTACAATGAGCAGTTCTTC.

The rearrangement uses TRBV15 and TRBJ2-7; no definite D call. CDR3 length equals 13 residues. The germline V gene has CDR1 LNHNV and CDR2 YYDKDF (reference sequence). The V gene lost 0 bases and the J gene lost 4 bases, with 7 bases spanning the gap. CDR3 bases: TGTGCCACCAGCAGAGATCCGGGTTACGAGCAGTACGTC. Its protein is CATSRDPGYEQYV.

This clone turned up a few times. This chain connects TRBV6-5 to TRBJ1-2; D remains ambiguous. With 0 bases removed from V and 9 bases from J, the gap between germline ends came to 14 bases. Germline V CDR1 and CDR2: MNHEY, SVGAGI. This CDR3 is 14 amino acids long. CDR3 DNA sequence: TGTGCCAGCAGTTACTCGAGGTCGCTCGGTCGCTACACCTTC. Amino acids: CASSYSRSLGRYTF.

The genes are TRBV4-2 and TRBJ2-1, with 12 bases aligning to TRBD2. J gave up 2 bases and V 5 bases, and 7 bases lay outside the gene matches. From germline, CDR1 is LGHNA and CDR2 YNFKEQ. This CDR3 comprises 17 residues. CDR3 protein: CASSTLAGGPPYNEQFF. For the CDR3, the DNA is TGTGCCAGCAGCACCCTAGCGGGAGGGCCCCCCTACAATGAGCAGTTCTTC.

This clone was recorded only once. This CDR3 reads CASSLSLGGHEQYV. CDR3 coding DNA: TGTGCCAGCAGTTTATCGTTGGGGGGGCACGAGCAGTACGTC. The J gene is TRBJ2-7, the V gene TRBV27; D is perhaps TRBD2 (7 bases). Trimming cost V 0 bases and J 5 bases, with 11 bases left between them. The V gene's germline CDR1 is MNHEY and CDR2 SMNVEV (reference sequence). The CDR3 extends over 14 amino acids.

V gene TRBV13 combines with J gene TRBJ1-6, with D tentatively TRBD1 (6 bases). V was pared by 1 base and J by 5 bases, with 12 bases between. Germline lookup yields CDR1 PRHDT and CDR2 FYEKMQ (reference sequence). This CDR3 spans 16 amino acids. Here the CDR3 reads CASSLVAGANNSPLHF. The CDR3 region has the DNA TGTGCCAGCAGCTTAGTGGCAGGGGCTAATAATTCACCCCTCCACTTT.

This clone has just a few counts. The DNA of the CDR3 is TGTGCCAGCAGAATAGGAGACAATGAGCAGTTCTTC. This sequence encodes CASRIGDNEQFF. J is TRBJ2-1 and V is TRBV25-1, with D unclear. The CDR3 has 12 residues. Per the germline V gene, CDR1 is MGHDK and CDR2 is SYGVNS. The V gene lost 6 bases and the J gene lost 5 bases, with 8 bases spanning the gap.

This clone was found a few times. The V gene is TRBV5-6, the J gene TRBJ2-7; 8 bases fit TRBD1. Germline lookup yields CDR1 SGHDT and CDR2 YYEEEE. This CDR3 spans 15 amino acids. The ends lost 0 bases at V and 0 bases at J; junction bases unmatched: 2. The CDR3 sequence: CASSLAQGASYEQYF. CDR3 coding DNA: TGTGCCAGCAGCTTGGCCCAGGGGGCCTCCTACGAGCAGTACTTC.

The genes are TRBV11-3 and TRBJ2-1, with 10 bases that match TRBD1. J lost 1 base, V lost 3 bases, and 0 bases had no gene match. CDR3 length: 15 residues. Germline CDR1 SGHNT, CDR2 YENEEA. The CDR3 DNA reads as TGTGCCAGCAGCTTGGGACAGGGGTCCTACAATGAGCAGTTCTTC. Translation gives CASSLGQGSYNEQFF.

The genes are TRBV2 and TRBJ2-1; a weak D match, TRBD1 (6 bases). This CDR3 spans 13 amino acids. Germline V gene sequence: CDR1 SNHLY, CDR2 FYNNEI. The germline V and J ends were trimmed by 4 bases and 5 bases, with 9 bases remaining between them. Here the CDR3 reads CASSGNRDNEQFF. DNA of the CDR3: TGTGCCAGCAGTGGCAACAGGGACAATGAGCAGTTCTTC.

This rearrangement joins TRBV4-3 to TRBJ2-2, with D uncertain. V was shortened by 6 bases and J by 4 bases, with 9 bases between the two germline ends. The length of the CDR3 is 13 residues. In germline, CDR1 is LGHNA, CDR2 YSLEER. The CDR3 loop reads CASSFKGTGELFF. The CDR3 DNA reads as TGCGCCAGCAGTTTTAAAGGCACCGGGGAGCTGTTTTTT.